The rows below give T cell receptor beta chains drawn from one sample of a study of T-cell memory formation after mild COVID-19. Each CDR3 protein is one row after TCRdb ran MiXCR on the 5' RACE reads. The sample has about 180,000 distinct CDR3 sequences, around 16% seen once. Sequencing was performed on PBMCs or a T cell subset sorted from them (not recorded which). The source is an adult woman who had mild COVID-19 (a few samples of this study predate the infection). Cell type and time point are not known. The CDR3 runs from the conserved cysteine through the conserved F or W. D genes are given only for firm matches.

. TRBJ2-6 TRBV5-5 CASSLGQLEFSGANVLTF
TRBD2 TRBJ2-1 TRBV7-2 CASSLFASGRASEQFF
. TRBJ2-7 TRBV6-1 CASRAVYEQYF
. TRBJ2-7 TRBV19 CASSVEPRNEQYF
TRBD1 TRBJ1-4 TRBV5-5 CASSLGTANEKLFF
. TRBJ2-1 TRBV29-1 CSVEDLSGRMNEQFF
. TRBJ1-5 TRBV9 CASSVGGDDQPQHF
. TRBJ1-1 TRBV7-7 CASSLYPGAVEAFF
. TRBJ2-1 TRBV7-9 CASSSPGRGGEQFF
. TRBJ2-7 TRBV5-1 CASSPKGTGRFRSSYEQYF
. TRBJ2-2 TRBV4-3 CASSQDNISGEWSTGELFF
. TRBJ2-1 TRBV6-2/TRBV6-3 CASSHFREQFF
TRBD2 TRBJ2-7 TRBV6-5 CASSSRLAGHYEQYF
. TRBJ1-1 TRBV12-3/TRBV12-4 CASSLSMGITEAFF
. TRBJ1-1 TRBV2 CASSERIGGATAEAFF
. TRBJ2-3 TRBV7-9 CASSLDSERHTDTQYF
TRBD1 TRBJ1-2 TRBV7-2 CASSPSTGAPNYGYTF
TRBD2 TRBJ2-1 TRBV12-3/TRBV12-4 CASSLALGTSGYNEQFF
. TRBJ2-3 TRBV12-3/TRBV12-4 CASSLAGRNTDTQYF
. TRBJ2-5 TRBV10-3 CASQSRSGETQYF
TRBD2 TRBJ2-3 TRBV10-3 CATRLAVSTDTQYF
. TRBJ2-2 TRBV3-1 CASSQGTELFF
TRBD2 TRBJ2-5 TRBV7-9 CASAGGLGPQETQYF
TRBD2 TRBJ2-1 TRBV7-9 CASGLAGALLYNEQFF
TRBD2 TRBJ2-1 TRBV27 CASSSPPTSGGDNEQFF
TRBD2 TRBJ2-7 TRBV5-1 CASSKASGGHAAYEQYF
. TRBJ1-2 TRBV12-3/TRBV12-4 CASSLTGTGYTF
. TRBJ2-1 TRBV5-1 CASSLGRLSYNEQFF
. TRBJ1-4 TRBV20-1 CSAPDAAANLEKLFF
. TRBJ1-1 TRBV10-3 CAISEGLDTEAFF
TRBD1 TRBJ1-2 TRBV4-1 CASSQDLSRGHYGYTF
. TRBJ2-4 TRBV29-1 CSVVLGADIQYF
TRBD1 TRBJ2-1 TRBV18 CASSRETGAYNEQFF
TRBD2 TRBJ2-7 TRBV9 CASSVGSSGRYEQYF
TRBD1 TRBJ1-4 TRBV19 CASSRSSGQGADEKLFF
TRBD1 TRBJ2-5 TRBV5-1 CASSTGQAGETQYF
. TRBJ2-3 TRBV5-1 CASSLAGPRGGNTQYF
. TRBJ1-2 TRBV2 CAKEPQSGYGYTF
. TRBJ2-1 TRBV4-2 CASSQDLTGHIYNEQFF
. TRBJ1-5 TRBV6-6 CASSYRGGNQPQHF
. TRBJ1-2 TRBV7-2 CASSLRLSGTRGYTF
. TRBJ2-6 TRBV20-1 CSARVDRQATSGANVLTF
. TRBJ2-1 TRBV7-3 CASSLSGRVEQFF
. TRBJ2-2 TRBV29-1 CSVLGGSGNTGELFF
. TRBJ2-4 TRBV7-2 CASSPPGADIQYF
. TRBJ2-2 TRBV12-3/TRBV12-4 CASKRTITGELFF
TRBD1 TRBJ1-1 TRBV12-3/TRBV12-4 CASSLSTGRTEAFF
. TRBJ2-4 TRBV9 CASSVVGTSLIQYF
. TRBJ2-7 TRBV5-1 CASSGRDSNFYEQYF
TRBD1 TRBJ1-1 TRBV10-3 CAISKTGGGAFF